This TCR beta chain was recovered during a study of T cell responses to AZD1222 COVID-19 vaccine. Overall study results and limits: Just a handful of people given AZD1222 tested seropositive at baseline. Repertoire samples came only from after the peak T cell response. Once two AZD1222 doses were given, Spike-specific TCR breadth and depth went up. Spike was spanned by vaccine-associated CD4 TCRs, which were dominant at 160-218 and 743-854.

The repertoire was sequenced with immunoSEQ multiplex PCR; TCRdb's copy has only in-frame clones and lacks some. The data show 95,000 to 150,000 clones, with more than 85% seen just once and less than 3.5% held by the top ten. This clone came up once. No antigen is known for it. CDR1 and CDR2 from the germline V gene are MDHEN and SYDVKM. With 2 bases removed from V and 2 bases from J, the gap between germline ends came to 7 bases. The CDR3 length is 13 residues. The genes are TRBV28 and TRBJ2-7, with D uncertain. This receptor was identified in an adult who received the AZD1222 COVID-19 vaccine. The source material was peripheral blood, sampled 28 days after the second AZD1222 dose. The CDR3 here is CASSLIGTYEQYF. For the CDR3, the DNA is TGTGCCAGCAGTTTAATCGGCACCTACGAGCAGTACTTC.